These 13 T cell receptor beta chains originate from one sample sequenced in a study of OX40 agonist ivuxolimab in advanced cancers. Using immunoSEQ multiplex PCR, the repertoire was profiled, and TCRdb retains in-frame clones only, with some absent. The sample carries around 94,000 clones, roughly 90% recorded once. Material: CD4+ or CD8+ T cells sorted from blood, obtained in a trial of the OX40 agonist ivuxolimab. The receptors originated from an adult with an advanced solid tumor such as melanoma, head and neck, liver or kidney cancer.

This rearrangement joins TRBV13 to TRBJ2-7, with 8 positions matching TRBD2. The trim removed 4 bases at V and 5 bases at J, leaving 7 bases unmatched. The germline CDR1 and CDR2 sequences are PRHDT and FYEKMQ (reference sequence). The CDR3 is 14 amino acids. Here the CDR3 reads CASSSGTRFDEQYF. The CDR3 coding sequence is TGTGCCAGCAGCTCCGGGACTAGATTCGACGAGCAGTACTTC.

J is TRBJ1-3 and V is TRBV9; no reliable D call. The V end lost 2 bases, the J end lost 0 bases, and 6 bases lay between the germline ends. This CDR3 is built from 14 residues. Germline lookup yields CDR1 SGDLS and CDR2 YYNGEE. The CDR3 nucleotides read TGTGCCAGCAGCGTGTCCTCCTCTGGAAACACCATATATTTT. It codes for CASSVSSSGNTIYF.

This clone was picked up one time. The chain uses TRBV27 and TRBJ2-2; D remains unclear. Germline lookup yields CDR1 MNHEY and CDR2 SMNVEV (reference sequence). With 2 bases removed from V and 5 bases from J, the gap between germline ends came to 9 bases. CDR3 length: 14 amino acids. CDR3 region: CASSLTGLTGELFF. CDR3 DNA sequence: TGTGCCAGCAGTTTAACGGGCCTTACCGGGGAGCTGTTTTTT.

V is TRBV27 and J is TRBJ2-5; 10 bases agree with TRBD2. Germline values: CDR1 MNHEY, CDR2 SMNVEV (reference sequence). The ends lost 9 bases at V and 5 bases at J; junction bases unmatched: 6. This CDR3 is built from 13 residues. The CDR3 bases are TGTGCCAGTTCTAGCGGGGGTGGCGAGACCCAGTACTTC. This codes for CASSSGGGETQYF.

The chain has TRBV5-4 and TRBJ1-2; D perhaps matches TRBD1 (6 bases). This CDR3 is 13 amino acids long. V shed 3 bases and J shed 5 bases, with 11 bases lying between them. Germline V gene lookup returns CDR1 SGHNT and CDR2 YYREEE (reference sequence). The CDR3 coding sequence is TGTGCCAGCAGCTCGACAGGTATTTATGGCTACACCTTC. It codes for CASSSTGIYGYTF.

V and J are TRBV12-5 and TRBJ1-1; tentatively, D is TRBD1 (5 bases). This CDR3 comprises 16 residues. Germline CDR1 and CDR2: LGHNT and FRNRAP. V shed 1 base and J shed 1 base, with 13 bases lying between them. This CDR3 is CASGLGLGEKNTEAFF. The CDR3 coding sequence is TGTGCTAGTGGTTTGGGTTTGGGGGAAAAGAACACTGAAGCTTTCTTT. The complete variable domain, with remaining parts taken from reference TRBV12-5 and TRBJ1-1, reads DARVTQTPRHKVTEMGQEVTMRCQPILGHNTVFWYRQTMMQGLELLAYFRNRAPLDDSGMPKDRFSAEMPDATLATLKIQPSEPRDSAVYFCASGLGLGEKNTEAFFGQGTRLTVV.

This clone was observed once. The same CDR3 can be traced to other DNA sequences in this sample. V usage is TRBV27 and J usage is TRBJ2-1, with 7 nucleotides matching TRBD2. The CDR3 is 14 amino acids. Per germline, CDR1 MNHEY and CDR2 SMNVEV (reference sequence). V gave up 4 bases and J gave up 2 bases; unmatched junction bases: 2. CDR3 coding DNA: TGTGCCAGCAGTTCTGGACTAGCCTACAATGAGCAGTTCTTC. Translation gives CASSSGLAYNEQFF.

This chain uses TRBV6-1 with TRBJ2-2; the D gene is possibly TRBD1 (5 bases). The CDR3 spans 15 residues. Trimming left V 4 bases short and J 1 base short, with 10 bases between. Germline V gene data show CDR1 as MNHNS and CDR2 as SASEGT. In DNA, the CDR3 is TGTGCCAGCAGTGCTCTCGGACAGAACACCGGGGAGCTGTTTTTT. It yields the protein CASSALGQNTGELFF.

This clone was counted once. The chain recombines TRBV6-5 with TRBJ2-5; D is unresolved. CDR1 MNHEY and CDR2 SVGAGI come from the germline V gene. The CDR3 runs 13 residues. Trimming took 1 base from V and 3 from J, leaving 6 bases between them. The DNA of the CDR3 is TGTGCCAGCAGTTACTTGGCAGAAGAGACCCAGTACTTC. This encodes CASSYLAEETQYF.

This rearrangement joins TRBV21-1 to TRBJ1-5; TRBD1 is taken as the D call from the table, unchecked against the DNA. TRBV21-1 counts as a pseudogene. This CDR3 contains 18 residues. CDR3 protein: CASSTKKWGPGRRQPQHF. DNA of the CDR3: TGTGCCAGCAGCACAAAAAAATGGGGGCCGGGGCGCCGGCAGCCCCAGCATTTT.

The CDR3 region has the DNA TGTGCCAGCAGCGTTCCCCGTACTAGCGGAAGCTCCTACAATGAGCAGTTCTTC. This codes for CASSVPRTSGSSYNEQFF. The gene calls are TRBV9 and TRBJ2-1; 8 positions match TRBD2. Trimming at V came to 2 bases and at J to 0 bases, leaving 10 bases not matched to a gene. Germline lookup yields CDR1 SGDLS and CDR2 YYNGEE. This CDR3 has 18 amino acids.

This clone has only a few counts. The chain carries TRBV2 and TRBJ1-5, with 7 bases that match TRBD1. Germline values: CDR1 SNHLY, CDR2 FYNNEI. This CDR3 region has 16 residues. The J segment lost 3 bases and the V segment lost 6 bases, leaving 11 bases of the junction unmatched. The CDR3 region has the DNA TGTGCCAGCAGATCTCGACAGGGAGGGTCCAATCAGCCCCAGCATTTT. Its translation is CASRSRQGGSNQPQHF.

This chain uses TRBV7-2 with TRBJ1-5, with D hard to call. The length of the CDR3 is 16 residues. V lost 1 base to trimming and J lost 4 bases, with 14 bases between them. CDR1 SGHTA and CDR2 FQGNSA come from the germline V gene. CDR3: CASSLGSKGSNQPQHF. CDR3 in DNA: TGTGCCAGCAGCTTAGGGTCCAAAGGAAGTAATCAGCCCCAGCATTTT.